This T cell receptor (beta chain) was observed in a study of metastatic and nonmetastatic thyroid tumors. Study details: Repertoires of blood and of tissue (tumor or nodule) from malignant and benign thyroid patients were compared.

This clone was seen more than once but under ten times. The CDR3 extends over 16 amino acids. Germline values: CDR1 DFQATT, CDR2 SNEGSKA (reference sequence). Trimming removed 1 base from V and 5 bases from J, with 20 bases in between. TCRdb re-called the PCR reads with MiXCR. Here the sample spans under 5,000 clones, roughly 35% being singletons. No treatment of any kind had been given to any patient before thyroid surgery. This clonotype originated in a male donor with papillary thyroid cancer or a benign thyroid nodule (not recorded which). Some clones in this sample may be carry-over from other donors' samples. Sequenced input: adjacent normal tissue. The chain carries TRBV20-1 and TRBJ1-2; tentative D call: TRBD1 (5 bases). In DNA, the CDR3 is TGCAGTGCTAGAGGGGACCTCGTTGGGGCTATATATGGCTACACCTTC. Protein product: CSARGDLVGAIYGYTF.